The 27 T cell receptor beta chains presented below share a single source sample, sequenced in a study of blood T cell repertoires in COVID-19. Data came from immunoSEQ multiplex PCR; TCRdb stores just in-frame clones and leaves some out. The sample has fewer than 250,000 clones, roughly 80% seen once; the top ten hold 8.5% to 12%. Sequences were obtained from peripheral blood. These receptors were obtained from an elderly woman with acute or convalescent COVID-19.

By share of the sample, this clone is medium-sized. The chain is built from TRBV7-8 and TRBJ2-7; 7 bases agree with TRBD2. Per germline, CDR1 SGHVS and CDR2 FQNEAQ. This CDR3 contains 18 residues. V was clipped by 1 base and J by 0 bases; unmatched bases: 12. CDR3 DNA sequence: TGTGCCAGCAGCTTAGACCGTAAGGCTAGCGGATTCTCCTACGAGCAGTACTTC. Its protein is CASSLDRKASGFSYEQYF. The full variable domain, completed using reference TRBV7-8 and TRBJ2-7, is GAGVSQSPRYKVAKRGQDVALRCDPISGHVSLFWYQQALGQGPEFLTYFQNEAQLDKSGLPSDRFFAERPEGSVSTLKIQRTQQEDSAVYLCASSLDRKASGFSYEQYFGPGTRLTVT.

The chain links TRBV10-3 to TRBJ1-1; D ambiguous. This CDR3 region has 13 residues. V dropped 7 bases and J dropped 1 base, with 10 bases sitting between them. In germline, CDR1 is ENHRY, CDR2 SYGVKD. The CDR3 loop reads CAIKDSPNTEAFF. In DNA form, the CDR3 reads TGTGCCATCAAGGACTCACCGAACACTGAAGCTTTCTTT.

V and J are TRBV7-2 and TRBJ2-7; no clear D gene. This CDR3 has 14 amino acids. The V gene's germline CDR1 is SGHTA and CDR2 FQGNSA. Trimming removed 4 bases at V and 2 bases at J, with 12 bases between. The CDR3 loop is CASSSPGTAYEQYF. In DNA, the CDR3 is TGTGCCAGCAGCTCCCCCGGAACAGCCTACGAGCAGTACTTC. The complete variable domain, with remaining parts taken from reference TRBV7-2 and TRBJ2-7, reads GAGVSQSPSNKVTEKGKDVELRCDPISGHTALYWYRQSLGQGLEFLIYFQGNSAPDKSGLPSDRFSAERTGGSVSTLTIQRTQQEDSAVYLCASSSPGTAYEQYFGPGTRLTVT.

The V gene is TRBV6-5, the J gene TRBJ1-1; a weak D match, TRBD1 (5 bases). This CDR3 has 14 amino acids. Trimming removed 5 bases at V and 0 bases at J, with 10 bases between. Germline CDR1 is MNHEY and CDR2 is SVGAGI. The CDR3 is CASSTGLVNTEAFF. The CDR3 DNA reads TGTGCCAGCAGTACGGGACTGGTGAACACTGAAGCTTTCTTT.

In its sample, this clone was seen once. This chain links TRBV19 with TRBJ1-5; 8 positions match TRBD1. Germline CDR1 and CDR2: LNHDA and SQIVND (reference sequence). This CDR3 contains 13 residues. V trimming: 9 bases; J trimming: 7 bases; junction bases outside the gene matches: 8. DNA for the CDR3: TGTGCCAGCAACAGGGGGGTGTTACAGCCCCAGCATTTT. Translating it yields CASNRGVLQPQHF.

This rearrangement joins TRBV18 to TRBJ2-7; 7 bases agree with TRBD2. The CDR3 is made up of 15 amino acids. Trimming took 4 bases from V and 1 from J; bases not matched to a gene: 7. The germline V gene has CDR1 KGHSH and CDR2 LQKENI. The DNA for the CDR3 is TGTGCCAGCTCACAGTCAGCGGGACCATCCTACGAGCAGTACTTC. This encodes CASSQSAGPSYEQYF.

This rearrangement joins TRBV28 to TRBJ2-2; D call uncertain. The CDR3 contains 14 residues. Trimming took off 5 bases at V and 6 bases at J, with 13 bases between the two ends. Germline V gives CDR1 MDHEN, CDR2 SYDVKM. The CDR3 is CASSPMNRAGELFF. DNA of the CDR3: TGTGCCAGCAGTCCTATGAACCGGGCCGGGGAGCTGTTTTTT.

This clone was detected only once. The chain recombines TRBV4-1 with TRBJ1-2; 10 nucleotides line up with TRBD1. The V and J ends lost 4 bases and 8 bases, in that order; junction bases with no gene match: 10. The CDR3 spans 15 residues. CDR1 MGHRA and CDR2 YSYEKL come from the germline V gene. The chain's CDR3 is CASSPTGTGVYGYTF. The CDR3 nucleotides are TGCGCCAGCAGCCCGACCGGGACAGGGGTTTACGGCTACACCTTC.

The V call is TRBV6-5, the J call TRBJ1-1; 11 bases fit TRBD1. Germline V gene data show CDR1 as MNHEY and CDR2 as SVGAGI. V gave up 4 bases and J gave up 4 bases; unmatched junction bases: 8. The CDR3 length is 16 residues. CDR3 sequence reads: CASSLLRDRGVTEAFF. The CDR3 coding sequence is TGTGCCAGCAGTTTGCTAAGGGACAGGGGGGTCACTGAAGCTTTCTTT.

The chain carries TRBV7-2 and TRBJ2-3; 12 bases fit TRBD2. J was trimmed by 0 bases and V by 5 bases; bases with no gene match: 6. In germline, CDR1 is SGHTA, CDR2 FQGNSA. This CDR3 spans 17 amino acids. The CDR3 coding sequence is TGTGCCAGCAGCCAGACTAGCGGGGGACTCAGCACAGATACGCAGTATTTT. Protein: CASSQTSGGLSTDTQYF.

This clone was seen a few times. The CDR3 nucleotides are TGTGCCAGCAGCCAAGACCTTTCCGAAAAACTGTTTTTT. Its protein is CASSQDLSEKLFF. V gene TRBV3-1 (or the pseudogene TRBV3-2) combines with J gene TRBJ1-4, with unresolved D. The CDR3 runs 13 residues. V lost 0 bases and J 8 bases, leaving 7 bases between the germline ends. Germline lookup yields CDR1 LGHDT and CDR2 YNNKEL (reference sequence).

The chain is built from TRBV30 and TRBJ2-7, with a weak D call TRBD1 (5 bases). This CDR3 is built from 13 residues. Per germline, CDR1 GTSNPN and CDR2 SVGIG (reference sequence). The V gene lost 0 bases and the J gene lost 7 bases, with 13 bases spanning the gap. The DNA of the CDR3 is TGTGCCTGGAGTGTCCAGGGCCTTAAAGAGCAGTACTTC. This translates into CAWSVQGLKEQYF.

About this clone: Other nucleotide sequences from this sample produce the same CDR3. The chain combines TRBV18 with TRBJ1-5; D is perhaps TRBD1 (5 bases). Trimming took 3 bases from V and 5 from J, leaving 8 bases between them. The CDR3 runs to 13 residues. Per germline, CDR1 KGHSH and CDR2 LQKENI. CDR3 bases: TGTGCCAGCTCACCCTCGACAGATCAGCCCCAGCATTTT. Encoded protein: CASSPSTDQPQHF.

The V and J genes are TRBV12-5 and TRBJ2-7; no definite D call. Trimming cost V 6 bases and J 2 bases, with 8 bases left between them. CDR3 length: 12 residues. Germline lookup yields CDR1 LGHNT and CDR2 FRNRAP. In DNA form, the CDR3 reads TGTGCTAGTGGCCTCCCCCCCTACGAGCAGTACTTC. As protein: CASGLPPYEQYF.

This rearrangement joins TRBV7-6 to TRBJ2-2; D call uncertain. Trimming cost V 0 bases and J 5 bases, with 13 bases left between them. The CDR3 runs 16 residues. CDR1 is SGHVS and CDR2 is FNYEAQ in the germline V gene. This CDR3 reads CASSLAARPETGELFF. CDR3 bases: TGTGCCAGCAGCTTAGCGGCACGGCCGGAGACCGGGGAGCTGTTTTTT. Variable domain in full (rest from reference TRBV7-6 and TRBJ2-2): GAGVSQSPRYKVTKRGQDVALRCDPISGHVSLYWYRQALGQGPEFLTYFNYEAQQDKSGLPNDRFSAERPEGSISTLTIQRTEQRDSAMYRCASSLAARPETGELFFGEGSRLTVL.

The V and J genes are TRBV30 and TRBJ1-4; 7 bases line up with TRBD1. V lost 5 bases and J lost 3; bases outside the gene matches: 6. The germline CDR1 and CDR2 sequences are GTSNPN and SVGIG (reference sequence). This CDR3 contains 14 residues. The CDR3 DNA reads TGTGCCTGGTCCTCCGACAGGGCTAATGAAAAACTGTTTTTT. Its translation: CAWSSDRANEKLFF.

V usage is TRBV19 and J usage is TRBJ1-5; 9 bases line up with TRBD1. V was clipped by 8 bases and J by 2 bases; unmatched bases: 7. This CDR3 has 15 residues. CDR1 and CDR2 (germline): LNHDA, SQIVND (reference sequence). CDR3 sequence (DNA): TGTGCCAGTTCGACAGGGGGAGGCGGCAATCAGCCCCAGCATTTT. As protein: CASSTGGGGNQPQHF.

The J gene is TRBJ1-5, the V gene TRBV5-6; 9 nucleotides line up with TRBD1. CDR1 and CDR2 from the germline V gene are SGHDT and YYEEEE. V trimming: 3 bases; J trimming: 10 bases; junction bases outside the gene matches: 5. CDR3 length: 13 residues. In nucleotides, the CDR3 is TGTGCCAGCAGCTCCGGGACAGGGTTCCCCCAGCATTTT. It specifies CASSSGTGFPQHF.

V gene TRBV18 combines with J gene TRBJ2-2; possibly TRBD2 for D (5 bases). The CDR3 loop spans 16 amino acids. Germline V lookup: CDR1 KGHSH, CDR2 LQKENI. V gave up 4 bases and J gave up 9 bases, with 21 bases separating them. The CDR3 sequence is CASSRESGVVFRELFF. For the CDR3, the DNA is TGTGCCAGCTCACGGGAGTCCGGCGTGGTATTCAGGGAGCTGTTTTTT.

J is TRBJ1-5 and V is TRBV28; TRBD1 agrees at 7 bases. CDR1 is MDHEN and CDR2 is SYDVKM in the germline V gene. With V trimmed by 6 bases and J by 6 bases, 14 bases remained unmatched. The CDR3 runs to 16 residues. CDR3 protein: CASSTGEIGSGQPQHF. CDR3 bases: TGTGCCAGCAGCACAGGGGAAATTGGTTCAGGTCAGCCCCAGCATTTT.

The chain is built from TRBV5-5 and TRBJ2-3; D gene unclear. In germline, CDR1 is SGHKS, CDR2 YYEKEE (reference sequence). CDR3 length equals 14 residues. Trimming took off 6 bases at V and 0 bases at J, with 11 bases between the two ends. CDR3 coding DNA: TGTGCCAGCACCCCCGAGGCGAGCACAGATACGCAGTATTTT. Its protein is CASTPEASTDTQYF. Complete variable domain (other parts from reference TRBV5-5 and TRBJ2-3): DAGVTQSPTHLIKTRGQQVTLRCSPISGHKSVSWYQQVLGQGPQFIFQYYEKEERGRGNFPDRFSARQFPNYSSELNVNALLLGDSALYLCASTPEASTDTQYFGPGTRLTVL.

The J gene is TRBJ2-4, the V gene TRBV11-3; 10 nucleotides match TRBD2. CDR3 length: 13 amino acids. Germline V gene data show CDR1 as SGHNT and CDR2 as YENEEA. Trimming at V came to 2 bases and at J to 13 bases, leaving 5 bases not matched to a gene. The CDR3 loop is CASSLNGLAVQYF. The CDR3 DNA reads TGTGCCAGCAGCTTAAACGGACTAGCGGTACAGTACTTC.

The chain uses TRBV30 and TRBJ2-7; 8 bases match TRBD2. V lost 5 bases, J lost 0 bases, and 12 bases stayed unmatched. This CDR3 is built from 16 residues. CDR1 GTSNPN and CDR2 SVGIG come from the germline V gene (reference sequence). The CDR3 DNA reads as TGTGCCTGGGGTGGGCCAGGGCTAGCGGGCTCCTACGAGCAGTACTTC. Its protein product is CAWGGPGLAGSYEQYF.

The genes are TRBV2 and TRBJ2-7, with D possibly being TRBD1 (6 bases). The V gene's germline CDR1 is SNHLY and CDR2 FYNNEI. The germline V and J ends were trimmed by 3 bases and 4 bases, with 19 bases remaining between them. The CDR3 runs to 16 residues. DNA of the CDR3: TGTGCCAGCAGTGACCAAGGGGGAGAAGTAAGGTACGAGCAGTACTTC. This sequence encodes CASSDQGGEVRYEQYF.

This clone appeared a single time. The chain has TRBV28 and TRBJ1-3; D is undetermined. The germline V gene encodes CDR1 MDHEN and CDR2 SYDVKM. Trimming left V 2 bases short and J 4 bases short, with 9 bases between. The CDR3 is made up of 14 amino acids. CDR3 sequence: CASSLIQAGNTIYF. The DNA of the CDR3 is TGTGCCAGCAGTTTAATTCAGGCCGGAAACACCATATATTTT.

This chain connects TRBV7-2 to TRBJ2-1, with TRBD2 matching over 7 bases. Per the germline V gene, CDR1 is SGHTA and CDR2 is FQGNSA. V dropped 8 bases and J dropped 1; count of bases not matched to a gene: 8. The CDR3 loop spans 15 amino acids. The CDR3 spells CASAPLAASYNEQFF. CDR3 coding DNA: TGTGCCAGCGCCCCCCTAGCGGCATCCTACAATGAGCAGTTCTTC.

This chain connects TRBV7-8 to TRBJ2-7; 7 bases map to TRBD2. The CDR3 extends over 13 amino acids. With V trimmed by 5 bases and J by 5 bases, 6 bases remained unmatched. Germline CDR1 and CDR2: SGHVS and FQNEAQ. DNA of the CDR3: TGTGCCAGCAGCCACGGACTAGTTAACGAGCAGTACTTC. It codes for CASSHGLVNEQYF.